This T cell receptor beta chain was captured by sequencing in a study of PD-1 blockade in classical Hodgkin lymphoma. General observations from the study: CD4+ TCR diversity, unlike CD8+, rose significantly by C4D1.

On this clone itself: Its matching antigen is unknown.

Every patient was affected by relapse after autologous stem cell transplantation, while exposure to brentuximab vedotin was not uniform. Some clones are missing from TCRdb's copy, which holds only in-frame ones; the method was immunoSEQ multiplex PCR. The sample contains about 45,000 clones, under 75% of which appear only once. This TCR derives from a human donor with classical Hodgkin lymphoma. The sequences come from peripheral blood mononuclear cells (PBMCs), collected before the second cycle of nivolumab.

DNA for the CDR3: TGTGCCAGCAGCTTTGAGTCCACTGAAGCTTTCTTT. Protein: CASSFESTEAFF. The genes are TRBV7-2 and TRBJ1-1; D remains ambiguous. V was clipped by 3 bases and J by 4 bases, with 6 bases between them. The CDR3 totals 12 residues. Germline V gene data show CDR1 as SGHTA and CDR2 as FQGNSA. Drawing the rest from reference TRBV7-2 and TRBJ1-1, the complete variable domain is GAGVSQSPSNKVTEKGKDVELRCDPISGHTALYWYRQSLGQGLEFLIYFQGNSAPDKSGLPSDRFSAERTGGSVSTLTIQRTQQEDSAVYLCASSFESTEAFFGQGTRLTVV.